This T cell receptor beta chain was obtained from a study of blood T cells in healthy people across ages. The germline CDR1 and CDR2 sequences are ENHRY and SYGVKD. The CDR3 has 16 residues. A note on this clonotype: One end of the junction fails to match germline, which may point to a read error.

With a J-beta primer mix and a sample-barcoded 5' primer, a second PCR ran about 7 to 12 cycles. No fewer than 3 million CDR3-containing paired-end reads came from each sample. TCRdb fed the 5' RACE reads into MiXCR, producing one record per CDR3 protein. The sample has 1.5 million to 2 million distinct CDR3 sequences; just under 50% are singletons. The TCR comes from a woman in her 40s in good health. Sequencing was carried out using blood. The chain carries TRBV10-3 and TRBJ2-1; D is possibly TRBD1 or TRBD2 (5 bases each). The CDR3 here is CAFSESPWDHTNEQFF. The CDR3 nucleotides read TGTGCCTTCAGTGAGTCTCCCTGGGACCACACAAATGAGCAGTTCTTC.